This T cell receptor beta chain stems from a study of molecular identifiers for immune sequencing clone quantification. Looking at the study overall: In replicates, RNA from about 21,000 or 97,000 naive CD8 cells was divided five ways and four parts were sequenced.

Looked up from germline, CDR1 is MNHEY and CDR2 is SVGAGI. Trimming removed 2 bases at V and 3 bases at J, with 11 bases between. The CDR3 totals 14 residues. Many counts were recorded for this clonotype. Antigen: not known. Study findings and constraints: Among 800,000 to 1,000,000 naive cells, spiked Jurkat TCR RNA from a single cell was reportedly detectable.

The bulk TCR libraries were made with methods described before and with listed TCR primers. TCRdb re-called the PCR reads with MiXCR, one entry per CDR3 protein. The table includes hundreds of thousands of distinct CDR3 sequences, around 25% detected once. This chain uses TRBV6-5 with TRBJ2-7; TRBD2 might be the D (7 bases). This clonotype was obtained from a human donor in good health. Some libraries in this study had Jurkat cell RNA spiked in. Input material: naive CD8+ T cells from blood, with Jurkat cell RNA spiked in. Subset meaning: FACS-sorted CD8+CD4-CCR7+CD45RA+ naive T cells. The CDR3 DNA follows: TGTGCCAGCAGTTACCGGGGGGCCCACTACGAGCAGTACTTC. This sequence encodes CASSYRGAHYEQYF.